What follows are 15 T cell receptor beta chains derived from one specimen sequenced in a study of T cell changes during pregnancy in multiple sclerosis. Sequenced by immunoSEQ multiplex PCR; TCRdb stores in-frame clones only, minus some. Among around 21,000 clones listed, about 88% were seen once. This specimen was CD8+ T cells from peripheral blood mononuclear cells, taken after pregnancy. The source is a female donor in good health, enrolled as a control in a pregnancy study.

The chain is built from TRBV5-1 and TRBJ1-1; no clear D. The CDR3 covers 13 residues. V lost 2 bases and J 2 bases, leaving 7 bases between the germline ends. The germline V gene encodes CDR1 SGHRS and CDR2 YFSETQ. For the CDR3, the DNA is TGCGCCAGCAGCTTTGAGGGTAACACTGAAGCTTTCTTT. Translating it yields CASSFEGNTEAFF.

The sample holds a few counts of this clone. The chain employs TRBV19 and TRBJ1-5; D possibly corresponds to TRBD1 (5 bases). CDR3 length: 15 amino acids. The germline V gene has CDR1 LNHDA and CDR2 SQIVND (reference sequence). Trimming removed 10 bases at V and 1 base at J, with 17 bases between. The CDR3 DNA reads TGTGCCACCGCACTTTGGGGCGCCAGCAATCAGCCCCAGCATTTT. Translated: CATALWGASNQPQHF.

The chain combines TRBV7-9 with TRBJ1-1; D may be TRBD1 (5 bases). V was shortened by 4 bases and J by 4 bases, with 7 bases between the two germline ends. Germline V gives CDR1 SEHNR, CDR2 FQNEAQ (reference sequence). The CDR3 loop spans 12 amino acids. The CDR3 protein is CASSYGGTEAFF. As DNA, the CDR3 is TGTGCCAGCAGCTACGGGGGCACTGAAGCTTTCTTT.

The rearrangement uses TRBV9 and TRBJ1-1; a possible D gene is TRBD1 (6 bases). The CDR3 totals 14 residues. Trimming removed 2 bases at V and 7 bases at J, with 15 bases between. Germline values: CDR1 SGDLS, CDR2 YYNGEE. CDR3 sequence: CASSVLGGGGEAFF. The CDR3 bases are TGTGCCAGCAGCGTTCTAGGGGGGGGCGGTGAAGCTTTCTTT.

This CDR3 reads CASSVGTLNTEAFF. In nucleotides, the CDR3 is TGTGCCAGCAGCGTAGGGACACTGAACACTGAAGCTTTCTTT. The V call is TRBV9, the J call TRBJ1-1, with D possibly being TRBD1 (5 bases). The ends were cut back, 0 bases at V and 0 bases at J, with 6 bases in the middle. The CDR3 loop spans 14 amino acids. CDR1 and CDR2 from the germline V gene are SGDLS and YYNGEE.

In this sample, this clone turned up once. The chain combines TRBV4-3 with TRBJ2-5; 7 bases map to TRBD1. The J call may not be correct, given that the DNA end is closer to TRBJ2-7. From germline, CDR1 is LGHNA and CDR2 YSLEER. This CDR3 is 15 amino acids long. For the CDR3, the DNA is TGCGCCAGCAGCCTCGGGCAGGGGGATTCCTACGAGCAGTACTTC. Its protein product is CASSLGQGDSYEQYF.

Note on this clone: Other DNA sequences in the sample encode the same CDR3. This rearrangement joins TRBV6-4 to TRBJ2-3, with 9 bases fitting TRBD2. Germline trimming cut 0 bases from V and 4 bases from J; bases unmatched to any gene: 2. Per the germline V gene, CDR1 is MRHNA and CDR2 is SNTAGT. The CDR3 runs 15 residues. CDR3: CASSDSAGGPDTQYF. The CDR3 DNA reads TGTGCCAGCAGTGACTCGGCGGGGGGGCCAGATACGCAGTATTTT.

V and J are TRBV7-9 and TRBJ2-5, with 10 nucleotides matching TRBD2. The CDR3 is made up of 17 amino acids. The V gene end was trimmed by 4 bases and the J gene end by 0 bases; junction bases not matched to a gene: 8. The germline CDR1 and CDR2 sequences are SEHNR and FQNEAQ (reference sequence). In DNA form, the CDR3 reads TGTGCCAGCAGCTCCCCGCGGGGACTAGCGAACCAAGAGACCCAGTACTTC. The encoded protein is CASSSPRGLANQETQYF.

The V gene is TRBV25-1, the J gene TRBJ1-1; 10 bases are shared with TRBD1. This CDR3 contains 15 residues. The germline V gene encodes CDR1 MGHDK and CDR2 SYGVNS. With V trimmed by 5 bases and J by 1 base, 4 bases remained unmatched. CDR3 sequence reads: CASSLTGGANTEAFF. Written as DNA, the CDR3 is TGTGCCAGCAGTCTGACAGGGGGCGCGAACACTGAAGCTTTCTTT.

CDR3 sequence: CASSPRGGDYNEQFF. The CDR3 bases are TGTGCCAGCAGTCCCCGCGGGGGTGACTACAATGAGCAGTTCTTC. The chain carries TRBV27 and TRBJ2-1; TRBD2 aligns across 7 bases. Germline lookup yields CDR1 MNHEY and CDR2 SMNVEV (reference sequence). This CDR3 comprises 15 residues. The J segment lost 3 bases and the V segment lost 5 bases, leaving 7 bases of the junction unmatched.

The chain carries TRBV29-1 and TRBJ1-1, with 7 bases aligning to TRBD1. V trimming: 7 bases; J trimming: 3 bases; junction bases outside the gene matches: 11. CDR1 and CDR2 (germline): SQVTM, ANQGSEA. This CDR3 has 14 amino acids. The CDR3 spells CSAIGLTGDTEAFF. The CDR3 nucleotides are TGCAGCGCCATAGGACTTACAGGGGACACTGAAGCTTTCTTT.

This clone was counted once. The CDR3, as DNA: TGTGCCAGCATCAAGAGCTGGGGCGTGAATGGGACAGATACGCAGTATTTT. It specifies CASIKSWGVNGTDTQYF. V is TRBV7-2 and J is TRBJ2-3; D possibly corresponds to TRBD1 (5 bases). The CDR3 loop spans 17 amino acids. V was cut by 7 bases and J by 3 bases, with 23 bases left in between. The germline gives CDR1 SGHTA, CDR2 FQGNSA.

This chain connects TRBV6-5 to TRBJ1-6, with TRBD1 matching 9 bases. CDR1 MNHEY and CDR2 SVGAGI come from the germline V gene. V gave up 4 bases and J gave up 5 bases; unmatched junction bases: 3. The CDR3 covers 15 residues. CDR3 in DNA: TGTGCCAGCAGTTCCGGGACAGGGAATAATTCACCCCTCCACTTT. Encoded protein: CASSSGTGNNSPLHF.

V is TRBV6-1 and J is TRBJ1-2, with D possibly matching TRBD1 (6 bases). Germline CDR1 MNHNS, CDR2 SASEGT. The length of the CDR3 is 13 residues. V was shortened by 10 bases and J by 8 bases, with 20 bases between the two germline ends. The CDR3 DNA reads TGTGCCAAACATAGGGGGTCTAGAAGGGGCTACACCTTC. Residues: CAKHRGSRRGYTF.

The chain carries TRBV7-8 and TRBJ1-5; D remains ambiguous. V was trimmed by 0 bases and J by 0 bases, leaving 3 bases between them. From germline, CDR1 is SGHVS and CDR2 FQNEAQ. The CDR3 is made up of 14 amino acids. The CDR3 reads CASSLANSNQPQHF. DNA for the CDR3: TGTGCCAGCAGCTTAGCCAATAGCAATCAGCCCCAGCATTTT.